This TCR beta chain was captured in a study of blood T cell repertoires in COVID-19. Study summary: Sample material is recorded as cDNA or gDNA derived from T cells, B-cell-depleted T cells, or PBMCs.

Here immunoSEQ multiplex PCR was the method, and the copy in TCRdb shows in-frame clones only, minus some. Here the sample spans about 110,000 clones, 81% being singletons. The CDR3 totals 11 residues. CDR1 MDHEN and CDR2 SYDVKM come from the germline V gene. Trimming pared 8 bases from V and 8 bases from J, leaving 12 bases between. The sample taken for sequencing was peripheral blood. V is TRBV28 and J is TRBJ1-2; D is unresolved. The clonotype originates from a man aged 50 to 60 with acute or convalescent COVID-19. The CDR3 protein is CASSARLGYTF. The CDR3 DNA follows: TGTGCCAGCTCTGCGCGTCTGGGCTACACCTTC.